This T cell receptor beta chain was profiled in a study of vaccination and CD4 T cells after COVID-19. Study details: It was a median around 100 days after diagnosis, with a range of 35 to 161, that post-COVID samples were drawn. Post-vaccination specimens were collected at a median of approximately 74 days following dose two (range 14 to 241).

TCRdb itself ran the PCR reads through MiXCR, one entry per CDR3 protein. The sample comprises fewer than 20,000 distinct CDR3 sequences, approximately 67% of which are singletons, and over 1% rests with the top ten. This clonotype has only a few counts. The CDR3 runs to 15 residues. Trimming removed 1 base from V and 1 base from J, with 11 bases in between. Germline V gene data show CDR1 as DFQATT and CDR2 as SNEGSKA (reference sequence). The chain employs TRBV20-1 and TRBJ1-5; D may be TRBD1 (6 bases). The sequencing used CD4+ T cells from blood, collected before SARS-CoV-2 vaccination. This clonotype was obtained from a human donor who had recovered from COVID-19. CDR3 in amino acids: CSARAQGRSNQPQHF. The CDR3 bases are TGCAGTGCTAGAGCACAGGGTCGGAGCAATCAGCCCCAGCATTTT.